This record concerns one T cell receptor beta chain sequence. The CDR3 covers 12 residues. V gave up 3 bases and J gave up 2 bases, with 4 bases separating them. Germline V CDR1 and CDR2: SGHTA, FQGNSA. The sample belongs to a study of Ad26.COV2.S vaccination and SARS-CoV-2 variants. The treatment: some 19 received Ad26.COV2.S at low or high dose, single or two shots; a few received placebo; per-sample allocation not given. Samples analyzed were those drawn on day 63 after the first vaccine or placebo injection. Expressing Wuhan-strain SARS-CoV-2 spike, an Ad26 vector served as the vaccine. The assay was immunoSEQ multiplex PCR, and TCRdb's table has in-frame clones only and misses some. The data contain about 420,000 clones, roughly 88% of them singletons.

The material sequenced was peripheral blood, taken in a trial of Ad26.COV2.S vaccine versus placebo. This sequence joins TRBV7-2 and TRBJ1-1; no firm D call. The receptor's source is a person between 18 and 60 years old who received the Ad26.COV2.S COVID-19 vaccine or a placebo. CDR3 sequence reads: CASSFTNTEAFF. The CDR3 DNA is TGTGCCAGCAGCTTTACCAACACTGAAGCTTTCTTT.